Below, one TCR beta chain is given with its context. Its matching antigen is unknown. This record belongs to a study of T cell responses to AZD1222 COVID-19 vaccine. Broader study findings: Breadth and depth of Spike-specific TCRs rose after two AZD1222 doses.

Generated by immunoSEQ multiplex PCR, the TCRdb table keeps only in-frame clones and is missing some. Of approximately 110,000 clones in the sample, less than 90% were seen once. Germline loops: CDR1 SGHAT, CDR2 FQNNGV. The V and J ends lost 6 bases and 4 bases, in that order; junction bases with no gene match: 3. The CDR3 loop spans 13 amino acids. The sample was peripheral blood, taken on day 0 of AZD1222 vaccination. This chain uses TRBV11-2 with TRBJ1-1; 9 nucleotides agree with TRBD1. The TCR comes from an adult in good health. CDR3: CASSPDRGTEAFF. Here the CDR3 DNA reads TGTGCCAGCAGTCCGGACAGGGGCACTGAAGCTTTCTTT.